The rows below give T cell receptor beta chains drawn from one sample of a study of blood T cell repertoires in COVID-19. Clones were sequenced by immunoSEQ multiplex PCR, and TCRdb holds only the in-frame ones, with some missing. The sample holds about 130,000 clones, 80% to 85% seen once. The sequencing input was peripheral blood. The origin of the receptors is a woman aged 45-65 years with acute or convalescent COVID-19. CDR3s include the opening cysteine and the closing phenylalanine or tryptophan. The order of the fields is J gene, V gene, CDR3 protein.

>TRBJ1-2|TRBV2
CASSEFRTTYGYTF
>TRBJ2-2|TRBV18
CASSPGQRRGEELFF
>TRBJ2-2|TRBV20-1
CSASTGGQLLTGELFF
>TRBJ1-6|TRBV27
CASQRVGARSPLHF
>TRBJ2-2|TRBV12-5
CASGLVLVTTNTGELFF
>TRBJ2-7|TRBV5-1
CASSLMTSGSSYEQYF
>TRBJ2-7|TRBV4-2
CASSQAGTSENYEQYF
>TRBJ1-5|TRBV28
CASSFSGQASRGPQHF
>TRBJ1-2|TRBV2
CASRRERKSYGYTF
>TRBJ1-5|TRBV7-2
CASSRDRGPQPQHF
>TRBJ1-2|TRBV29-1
CSVVSGDYGYTF
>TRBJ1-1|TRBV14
CASSKRLNTEAFF
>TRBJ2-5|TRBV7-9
CASSPGGRETQYF
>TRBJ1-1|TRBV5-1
CASSLETGRTEAFF